The 23 T cell receptor beta chains presented below share a single source sample, sequenced in a study of T cell repertoires in breast cancer. During the second nested PCR, blocking oligonucleotides suppressed genes that were not paired. TCRdb independently ran MiXCR on the emulsion pairing reads; one entry per CDR3 protein. The sample carries approximately 40,000 distinct CDR3 sequences, roughly 44% recorded once. Paired alpha-beta TCRs of CD8+ T cells were analyzed by expanded emulsion RT-PCR. The material sequenced was CD8+ T cells. The receptors come from a pool of human donors with breast cancer or a healthy control (not recorded which).

This clonotype came up once. The junction departs from the called germline gene at one end, perhaps through a read error. The J gene is TRBJ1-1, the V gene TRBV25-1; TRBD1 aligns across 10 bases. CDR1 and CDR2 (germline): MGHDK, SYGVNS. The CDR3 length is 15 residues. CDR3 in DNA: TGTACCAGCAGTGAACCCGGGACAGGGGACACTGAAGCTTTCTTT. Translation gives CTSSEPGTGDTEAFF.

This clonotype was seen only a few times. J is TRBJ2-7 and V is TRBV7-9; TRBD1 aligns across 8 bases. CDR1 and CDR2 (germline): SEHNR, FQNEAQ (reference sequence). There are 14 residues in the CDR3. After removal of 0 bases from V and 6 bases from J, the junction contained 4 bases not matched to a gene. The CDR3 nucleotides are TGTGCCAGCAGCTTAGCTGCTGGGACAGGCGAGCAGTACTTC. Amino acids: CASSLAAGTGEQYF.

This clonotype was counted a few times. The chain is built from TRBV9 and TRBJ2-3; 12 bases are shared with TRBD1. Germline CDR1 SGDLS, CDR2 YYNGEE. The CDR3 length is 14 residues. Trimming cost V 5 bases and J 5 bases; bases outside gene matches: 3. The CDR3 DNA reads TGTGCCAGCAGGGGGACAGGGGGCGAAGATACGCAGTATTTT. Protein product: CASRGTGGEDTQYF.

A single count supports this clonotype. J is TRBJ2-7 and V is TRBV6-6, with D perhaps assigned TRBD1 or TRBD2 (5 bases each). This CDR3 is 14 amino acids long. V dropped 7 bases and J dropped 0 bases, with 13 bases sitting between them. Germline V CDR1 and CDR2: MNHNY, SVGAGI (reference sequence). CDR3 DNA sequence: TGTGCCAGCACCCCACGGGGCTCCTCCTACGAGCAGTACTTC. Protein product: CASTPRGSSYEQYF.

The J gene is TRBJ2-7, the V gene TRBV7-9, with 9 bases lining up with TRBD1. Unmatched junction bases numbered 8, after V lost 7 bases and J lost 4 bases. This CDR3 comprises 14 residues. CDR1 is SEHNR, CDR2 FQNEAQ, per germline (reference sequence). DNA for the CDR3: TGTGCCAGCACCTTCGGACAGGGGATATACGAGCAGTACTTC. Amino acids: CASTFGQGIYEQYF.

The chain is built from TRBV7-2 and TRBJ2-3, with D unresolved. CDR1 is SGHTA, CDR2 FQGNSA, per germline. Trimming removed 1 base at V and 2 bases at J, with 13 bases between. There are 16 residues in the CDR3. The CDR3 nucleotides read TGTGCCAGCAGCTTAGTATTCCCATATTCCACAGATACGCAGTATTTT. Protein: CASSLVFPYSTDTQYF. Using reference TRBV7-2 and TRBJ2-3 for the parts outside the CDR3, the full variable domain is GAGVSQSPSNKVTEKGKDVELRCDPISGHTALYWYRQSLGQGLEFLIYFQGNSAPDKSGLPSDRFSAERTGGSVSTLTIQRTQQEDSAVYLCASSLVFPYSTDTQYFGPGTRLTVL.

Comments on this clonotype: An end of the junction does not agree with germline; a read error may underlie this. V is TRBV28 and J is TRBJ1-3; unclear D gene. CDR3 length: 15 residues. Germline lookup yields CDR1 MDHEN and CDR2 SYDVKM. The CDR3 here is CASSLMGSSGDTIYF. The CDR3 DNA reads TGTGCCAGCAGTTTAATGGGTAGCTCTGGAGACACCATATATTTT.

This clonotype was detected a few times. As DNA, the CDR3 is TGCAGTGCCTCTCCGGGAGTGGTAGATACGCAGTATTTT. Translation: CSASPGVVDTQYF. The chain carries TRBV20-1 and TRBJ2-3; the D gene is possibly TRBD2 (6 bases). The V end lost 6 bases, the J end lost 5 bases, and 15 bases lay between the germline ends. There are 13 residues in the CDR3. Germline CDR1 reads DFQATT; CDR2 reads SNEGSKA (reference sequence).

The chain is built from TRBV20-1 and TRBJ2-3; 9 nucleotides align to TRBD1. The V and J ends lost 5 bases and 3 bases, in that order; junction bases with no gene match: 27. Germline V lookup: CDR1 DFQATT, CDR2 SNEGSKA (reference sequence). The CDR3 spans 21 residues. The DNA of the CDR3 is TGCAGTGCTCGAGCGCACTTGACAGGGGGTAAAGCCCAGGTGGCTACAGATACGCAGTATTTT. It specifies CSARAHLTGGKAQVATDTQYF.

V usage is TRBV6-1 and J usage is TRBJ1-2; no firm D call. The germline gives CDR1 MNHNS, CDR2 SASEGT. With 5 bases removed from V and 5 bases from J, the gap between germline ends came to 12 bases. The CDR3 consists of 13 residues. The CDR3 DNA is TGTGCCAGCAGTCCCTATTCCAGATATGGCTACACCTTC. Its translation: CASSPYSRYGYTF.

This clonotype was detected only a few times. The rearrangement joins TRBV20-1 to TRBJ2-7; 8 nucleotides line up with TRBD1. Germline CDR1 DFQATT, CDR2 SNEGSKA (reference sequence). There are 14 residues in the CDR3. J gave up 4 bases and V 4 bases, and 9 bases lay outside the gene matches. The chain's CDR3 is CSANKQGAWYEQYF. CDR3 nucleotides: TGCAGTGCTAATAAGCAGGGGGCCTGGTACGAGCAGTACTTC.

The table lists this clonotype with a few counts. The chain has TRBV7-6 and TRBJ2-3; D remains ambiguous. Trimming took 0 bases from V and 0 from J, leaving 4 bases between them. The CDR3 runs 14 residues. The V gene's germline CDR1 is SGHVS and CDR2 FNYEAQ. The CDR3 protein is CASSLAGSTDTQYF. CDR3 DNA sequence: TGTGCCAGCAGCTTAGCGGGGAGCACAGATACGCAGTATTTT. Filled out from reference TRBV7-6 and TRBJ2-3, the complete variable domain reads GAGVSQSPRYKVTKRGQDVALRCDPISGHVSLYWYRQALGQGPEFLTYFNYEAQQDKSGLPNDRFSAERPEGSISTLTIQRTEQRDSAMYRCASSLAGSTDTQYFGPGTRLTVL.

As concerns this clonotype: At one end, the junction sequence differs from germline, possibly due to a read error. The CDR3 DNA reads TGTGCCAGCAGCGCTAGCGGGGGGGCTAATGAGCAGCTCTTC. Translating it yields CASSASGGANEQLF. This chain uses TRBV7-9 with TRBJ2-1; 12 bases align to TRBD2. Germline loops: CDR1 SEHNR, CDR2 FQNEAQ (reference sequence). The CDR3 spans 14 residues.

The chain recombines TRBV29-1 with TRBJ1-2, with a weak D call TRBD1 (5 bases). V lost 6 bases, J lost 5 bases, and 13 bases lay in between. The germline V gene encodes CDR1 SQVTM and CDR2 ANQGSEA. The length of the CDR3 is 12 residues. In DNA form, the CDR3 reads TGCAGCGTCGCCCCGGCAGGGTATGGCTACACCTTC. It translates to CSVAPAGYGYTF.

The CDR3 region is CASTTGSGQETQYF. Written as DNA, the CDR3 is TGTGCCAGCACTACGGGTAGCGGGCAAGAGACCCAGTACTTC. The rearrangement joins TRBV5-4 to TRBJ2-5; 7 nucleotides align to TRBD2. Germline CDR1 SGHNT, CDR2 YYREEE (reference sequence). Germline trimming cut 6 bases from V and 2 bases from J; bases unmatched to any gene: 7. This CDR3 has 14 residues.

V gene TRBV19 combines with J gene TRBJ1-1; D remains unclear. The CDR3 contains 12 residues. V shed 5 bases and J shed 0 bases, with 4 bases lying between them. Germline assignment: CDR1 LNHDA and CDR2 SQIVND (reference sequence). CDR3 region: CASSGLNTEAFF. The CDR3 DNA sequence: TGTGCCAGTAGTGGATTGAACACTGAAGCTTTCTTT.

The chain recombines TRBV9 with TRBJ2-1; D not resolved. With 4 bases removed from V and 2 bases from J, the gap between germline ends came to 16 bases. This CDR3 is built from 16 residues. Germline V CDR1 and CDR2: SGDLS, YYNGEE. The CDR3 region is CASSPRPQGTYNEQFF. Here the CDR3 DNA reads TGTGCCAGCAGCCCCAGGCCCCAAGGGACCTACAATGAGCAGTTCTTC.

The chain has TRBV10-2 and TRBJ2-1; D is perhaps TRBD1 or TRBD2 (5 bases each). The CDR3 runs to 12 residues. V lost 8 bases and J lost 10, with 15 bases in between. Germline V gene data show CDR1 as WSHSY and CDR2 as SAAADI. In DNA, the CDR3 is TGCGCCAGCGATGAAGCAGGGAGCGAGCAGTTCTTC. Its protein product is CASDEAGSEQFF.

J is TRBJ1-3 and V is TRBV4-2; D remains ambiguous. The ends were cut back, 0 bases at V and 0 bases at J, with 9 bases in the middle. CDR3 size: 16 residues. Germline CDR1 is LGHNA and CDR2 is YNFKEQ. CDR3 DNA sequence: TGTGCCAGCAGCCAAGATTGGCTAACCTCTGGAAACACCATATATTTT. This encodes CASSQDWLTSGNTIYF.

The table lists this clonotype with many counts. V usage is TRBV28 and J usage is TRBJ2-1, with 7 nucleotides matching TRBD1. The germline CDR1 and CDR2 sequences are MDHEN and SYDVKM. J gave up 5 bases and V 11 bases, and 9 bases lay outside the gene matches. The CDR3 totals 13 residues. DNA for the CDR3: TGTGCCGTCCCGGGACAGTACGACAATGAGCAGTTCTTC. This translates into CAVPGQYDNEQFF. The variable domain in full, with the rest retrieved from reference TRBV28 and TRBJ2-1, is DVKVTQSSRYLVKRTGEKVFLECVQDMDHENMFWYRQDPGLGLRLIYFSYDVKMKEKGDIPEGYSVSREKKERFSLILESASTNQTSMYLCAVPGQYDNEQFFGPGTRLTVL.

This rearrangement joins TRBV4-1 to TRBJ1-5, with a tentative D call TRBD1 (6 bases). V was shortened by 1 base and J by 0 bases, with 16 bases between the two germline ends. Per the germline V gene, CDR1 is MGHRA and CDR2 is YSYEKL. The CDR3 is 18 residues long. Here the CDR3 DNA reads TGCGCCAGCAGCCAAGCAACACACCGGACAGATAGCAATCAGCCCCAGCATTTT. This encodes CASSQATHRTDSNQPQHF.

The chain couples TRBV11-2 to TRBJ2-2; 7 bases agree with TRBD2. In germline, CDR1 is SGHAT, CDR2 FQNNGV. Trimming cost V 5 bases and J 6 bases; bases outside gene matches: 15. The CDR3 totals 17 residues. CDR3 residues: CASSPLGAGEGPGELFF. The CDR3 bases are TGTGCCAGCAGCCCCCTCGGCGCGGGAGAAGGTCCCGGGGAGCTGTTTTTT.

With regard to this clonotype: One end of the junction does not line up with germline, which may come from a read error. This chain uses TRBV6-1 with TRBJ1-1; 8 positions match TRBD1. The germline CDR1 and CDR2 sequences are MNHNS and SASEGT. This CDR3 has 15 amino acids. The CDR3 region is CASSLAGQGNTEAFF. In nucleotides, the CDR3 is TGTGCTAGCAGCCTTGCCGGACAGGGTAACACTGAAGCTTTCTTT.